This is a list of T cell receptor beta chains from one sample in a study of blood T cell repertoires in COVID-19. The assay was immunoSEQ multiplex PCR, and TCRdb's table has in-frame clones only and misses some. The sample has 87,000 or so clones, 88% seen once. The specimen was peripheral blood. The source of these receptors is an elderly man with acute or convalescent COVID-19. Both conserved end residues are part of each CDR3. A D gene is named only where the DNA matches it firmly. The size entry is marked missing in some rows and otherwise reads once, few, many or a size class.

>NA|TRBV6-5|TRBJ1-5|NA
CASSSEIRQPQHF
TGTGCCAGCAGTTCGGAGATTCGGCAGCCCCAGCATTTT
>NA|TRBV15|TRBJ1-3|NA
CATSRDRKRGPGNTIYF
TGTGCCACCAGCAGAGATCGAAAGCGAGGTCCCGGAAACACCATATATTTT
>NA|TRBV7-9|TRBJ2-1|once
CASSLGTVYNEQFF
TGTGCCAGCAGCTTAGGGACAGTCTACAATGAGCAGTTCTTC
>NA|TRBV12-5|TRBJ1-4|NA
CASGLLDSNEKLFF
TGTGCTAGTGGTTTATTAGACAGTAATGAAAAACTGTTTTTT
>NA|TRBV6-5|TRBJ2-2|NA
CASSYSYGSNTGELFF
TGTGCCAGCAGTTACTCTTACGGGAGTAACACCGGGGAGCTGTTTTTT
>NA|TRBV5-5|TRBJ2-7|NA
CASSLGIASYEQYF
TGTGCCAGCAGCTTGGGTATCGCGTCCTACGAGCAGTACTTC
>TRBD1|TRBV19|TRBJ1-3|NA
CASSIGTGGSGNTIYF
TGTGCCAGTAGTATTGGGACAGGGGGCTCTGGAAACACCATATATTTT
>NA|TRBV10-3|TRBJ2-1|NA
CAISERSSYNEQFF
TGTGCCATCAGTGAGCGGAGCTCCTACAATGAGCAGTTCTTC
>TRBD2|TRBV10-3|TRBJ2-1|NA
CAVDSGTTNNEQFF
TGTGCCGTAGACTCCGGGACTACTAACAATGAGCAGTTCTTC
>TRBD2|TRBV5-4|TRBJ2-2|NA
CASSGRSGGANTGELFF
TGTGCCAGCAGCGGCCGTAGCGGGGGGGCCAACACCGGGGAGCTGTTTTTT
>TRBD1|TRBV20-1|TRBJ1-2|once
CSARTGGGYTF
TGCAGTGCTCGGACAGGGGGTGGCTACACCTTC
>NA|TRBV12-3/TRBV12-4|TRBJ2-4|NA
CASSLKGDIQYF
TGTGCCAGCAGTTTAAAGGGGGACATTCAGTACTTC
>NA|TRBV6-5|TRBJ1-5|NA
CASSYRGSGQPQHF
TGTGCCAGCAGTTACAGGGGCTCAGGGCAGCCCCAGCATTTT
>TRBD1|TRBV7-9|TRBJ1-1|few
CASSLQGAGGTEAFF
TGTGCCAGCAGCTTACAGGGGGCTGGGGGCACTGAAGCTTTCTTT
>TRBD1|TRBV5-1|TRBJ1-1|NA
CASSGRQGATEAFF
TGCGCCAGCAGCGGACGACAGGGGGCCACTGAAGCTTTCTTT
>NA|TRBV7-9|TRBJ1-4|NA
CASSLQGPEKLFF
TGTGCCAGCAGCCTACAGGGTCCCGAAAAACTGTTTTTT
>TRBD1|TRBV14|TRBJ2-1|NA
CASSPRTGSFYEQFF
TGTGCCAGCAGCCCACGGACAGGGTCCTTCTATGAGCAGTTCTTC
>TRBD1|TRBV19|TRBJ1-2|NA
CACDKGDRGHYGYTF
TGTGCGTGCGATAAGGGGGACAGGGGTCACTATGGCTACACCTTC
>TRBD1|TRBV5-1|TRBJ1-4|once
CASSRGQSTNEKLFF
TGCGCCAGCAGCCGGGGACAGTCAACTAATGAAAAACTGTTTTTT
>NA|TRBV2|TRBJ2-7|NA
CASQDTTYEQYF
TGTGCCAGCCAGGACACTACCTACGAGCAGTACTTC
>NA|TRBV4-2|TRBJ2-2|NA
CASSQGATPGELFF
TGTGCCAGCAGCCAAGGGGCTACTCCCGGGGAGCTGTTTTTT
>NA|TRBV18|TRBJ1-2|few
CASSPNTIVGQGRNGYTF
TGTGCCAGCTCACCTAACACCATTGTTGGTCAGGGCAGAAATGGCTACACCTTC
>TRBD1|TRBV4-2|TRBJ1-1|NA
CASSSTGTGGNTEAFF
TGTGCCAGCAGTTCCACCGGGACAGGGGGGAACACTGAAGCTTTCTTT
>NA|TRBV28|TRBJ2-3|NA
CASSLWGETLLVYTQYF
TGTGCCAGCAGTTTGTGGGGGGAGACACTACTTGTGTATACGCAGTATTTT
>NA|TRBV7-2|TRBJ2-2|once
CASSLTVGLPGELFF
TGTGCCAGCAGCCTCACGGTGGGCTTGCCCGGGGAGCTGTTTTTT
>TRBD1|TRBV11-2|TRBJ2-1|NA
CASSLDEDRAVFF
TGTGCCAGCAGCTTAGACGAGGACAGGGCCGTGTTCTTC
>NA|TRBV5-1|TRBJ2-7|NA
CASSPSGGVNEQYF
TGCGCCAGCAGCCCCTCGGGCGGGGTCAACGAGCAGTACTTC
>NA|TRBV3-1/TRBV3-2|TRBJ1-1|NA
CASSPSGRGTNTEAFF
TGTGCCAGCAGCCCCTCCGGTCGGGGAACCAACACTGAAGCTTTCTTT
>NA|TRBV19|TRBJ2-3|NA
CASSLGHLTDTQYF
TGTGCCAGTAGTCTAGGACACCTCACAGATACGCAGTATTTT
>TRBD2|TRBV6-5|TRBJ2-7|NA
CASSYQGTSGYEQYF
TGTGCCAGCAGTTACCAAGGGACTAGCGGCTACGAGCAGTACTTC
>NA|TRBV7-9|TRBJ1-5|NA
CASSWTGNQPQHF
TGTGCCAGCAGCTGGACAGGCAATCAGCCCCAGCATTTT
>TRBD1|TRBV19|TRBJ2-1|NA
CASSFGQGGYNEQFF
TGTGCCAGTAGCTTCGGACAGGGGGGATACAATGAGCAGTTCTTC
>NA|TRBV9|TRBJ2-1|NA
CASSERSPSYNEQFF
TGTGCCAGCAGCGAGCGGTCCCCCTCCTACAATGAGCAGTTCTTC
>TRBD2|TRBV3-1/TRBV3-2|TRBJ2-7|NA
CASSPLAGAYEQYF
TGTGCCAGCAGCCCACTAGCGGGGGCCTACGAGCAGTACTTC
>NA|TRBV5-6|TRBJ1-6|NA
CASSLRGSDNSPLHF
TGTGCCAGCAGCTTGCGGGGATCCGATAATTCACCCCTCCACTTT
>TRBD1|TRBV7-2|TRBJ2-1|NA
CASSRTGAPSSYNEQFF
TGTGCCAGCAGCCGTACAGGGGCTCCTAGCTCCTACAATGAGCAGTTCTTC
>NA|TRBV2|TRBJ2-3|NA
CASALAGPTDTQYF
TGTGCCAGCGCGCTAGCCGGCCCCACAGATACGCAGTATTTT
>NA|TRBV9|TRBJ2-1|NA
CASSVGYSYSYNEQFF
TGTGCCAGCAGCGTAGGTTACTCCTACTCCTACAATGAGCAGTTCTTC
>NA|TRBV6-5|TRBJ2-1|NA
CASSLYNEQFF
TGTGCCAGCAGTCTTTACAATGAGCAGTTCTTC
>NA|TRBV6-5|TRBJ1-1|NA
CASRDYGGVPEAFF
TGTGCCAGCAGGGACTATGGCGGCGTCCCTGAAGCTTTCTTT
>NA|TRBV4-3|TRBJ1-4|NA
CASSNREGEKLFF
TGCGCCAGCAGCAACCGGGAAGGAGAAAAACTGTTTTTT
>TRBD1|TRBV7-2|TRBJ2-2|NA
CASSSPPTGQRELFF
TGTGCCAGCAGCTCCCCCCCGACAGGGCAGAGAGAGCTGTTTTTT
>NA|TRBV6-6|TRBJ2-5|NA
CASSYSSRQETQYF
TGTGCCAGCAGTTACAGTTCGCGGCAAGAGACCCAGTACTTC
>TRBD1|TRBV5-1|TRBJ2-7|NA
CASSVGQGGYEQYF
TGCGCCAGCAGTGTGGGACAGGGGGGCTACGAGCAGTACTTC
>NA|TRBV6-5|TRBJ1-4|NA
CATRSINEKLFF
TGTGCCACCCGGTCAATAAATGAAAAACTGTTTTTT
>NA|TRBV6-5|TRBJ1-2|few
CASVSGNYGYTF
TGTGCCAGCGTATCAGGGAACTATGGCTACACCTTC
>NA|TRBV9|TRBJ2-5|NA
CASSVGEVQETQYF
TGTGCCAGCAGCGTAGGAGAAGTCCAAGAGACCCAGTACTTC
>NA|TRBV9|TRBJ1-4|NA
CASSRRGLNEKLFF
TGTGCCAGCAGTCGAAGGGGCCTTAATGAAAAACTGTTTTTT
>NA|TRBV5-1|TRBJ2-7|NA
CASSLVAGERYEQYF
TGCGCCAGCAGCTTGGTTGCAGGGGAGAGGTACGAGCAGTACTTC
>TRBD2|TRBV5-1|TRBJ2-5|NA
CPPSPGTSGVQETQYF
TGCCCTCCTAGCCCGGGAACTAGCGGGGTTCAAGAGACCCAGTACTTC
>NA|TRBV7-9|TRBJ1-6|NA
CASSPGGTDGSPLHF
TGTGCCAGCAGCCCCGGGGGGACGGACGGTTCACCCCTCCACTTT